These 18 T cell receptor beta chains originate from one sample sequenced in a study of Tregs in tolerant kidney transplant recipients. Libraries were prepared by immunoSEQ multiplex PCR; TCRdb keeps only in-frame clonotypes and omits some of them. The table has roughly 69,000 clones, under 98% seen once; the top ten hold 0.34%. Source: Tregs from blood, taken before the transplant. The receptors here all came from a human donor who received a combined kidney and bone marrow transplant.

This clone is a singleton in its sample. The chain is built from TRBV27 and TRBJ1-2, with TRBD1 identical over 9 bases. Germline-derived CDR1 and CDR2 are MNHEY and SMNVEV (reference sequence). This CDR3 has 15 residues. Trimming took 5 bases from V and 8 from J; bases not matched to a gene: 12. The CDR3 nucleotides are TGTGCCAGCAGTCAACTTCCGGACAGGGGCGGGGGCTACACCTTC. Protein: CASSQLPDRGGGYTF.

This chain joins TRBV7-8 and TRBJ2-7; D remains ambiguous. Trimming pared 5 bases from V and 4 bases from J, leaving 15 bases between. Germline CDR1 reads SGHVS; CDR2 reads FQNEAQ. There are 14 residues in the CDR3. This chain's CDR3 is CASSATLIKYEQYF. In nucleotides, the CDR3 is TGTGCCAGCAGCGCCACTTTAATTAAGTACGAGCAGTACTTC.

The chain recombines TRBV12-5 with TRBJ2-1; D may be TRBD1 (6 bases). Trimming stripped 0 bases from V and 7 bases from J, with 7 bases between. CDR1 is LGHNT and CDR2 is FRNRAP in the germline V gene. The length of the CDR3 is 13 residues. CDR3 amino acids: CASGLVRGNEQFF. The CDR3 DNA reads TGTGCTAGTGGTTTGGTAAGGGGGAATGAGCAGTTCTTC.

This chain connects TRBV5-4 to TRBJ2-3; 10 nucleotides align to TRBD2. Looked up from germline, CDR1 is SGHNT and CDR2 is YYREEE (reference sequence). V was pared by 3 bases and J by 0 bases, with 10 bases of the junction left unmatched. CDR3 length equals 18 residues. The CDR3 DNA reads TGTGCCAGCAGCTGGGATCCGGCTAGCGGGGGTAGCACAGATACGCAGTATTTT. This encodes CASSWDPASGGSTDTQYF.

The chain is built from TRBV5-1 and TRBJ2-5; D not certain. Germline-derived CDR1 and CDR2 are SGHRS and YFSETQ. Trimming shortened V by 1 base and J by 2 bases, and 9 bases separated the two germline ends. The CDR3 totals 14 residues. CDR3 DNA sequence: TGCGCCAGCAGCTTGATTGGAGCTCAAGAGACCCAGTACTTC. Translation gives CASSLIGAQETQYF.

The genes are TRBV27 and TRBJ2-2, with a possible D match to TRBD2 (6 bases). Trimming removed 6 bases at V and 4 bases at J, with 15 bases between. In germline, CDR1 is MNHEY, CDR2 SMNVEV (reference sequence). The CDR3 is 15 amino acids. CDR3 sequence reads: CASSPGVGLTGELFF. The CDR3 coding sequence is TGTGCCAGCAGCCCGGGGGTCGGACTCACCGGGGAGCTGTTTTTT.

This clone was observed a single time. This chain connects TRBV27 to TRBJ1-1; a weak D match, TRBD1 (5 bases). The germline V and J ends were trimmed by 6 bases and 11 bases, with 19 bases remaining between them. CDR1 MNHEY and CDR2 SMNVEV come from the germline V gene (reference sequence). This CDR3 spans 13 amino acids. The CDR3 loop reads CASRAGTLGRAFF. The CDR3 DNA follows: TGTGCCAGCAGAGCCGGGACTCTCGGTCGGGCTTTCTTT.

The genes are TRBV6-5 and TRBJ2-5, with a tentative D call TRBD2 (5 bases). The ends were cut back, 5 bases at V and 4 bases at J, with 8 bases in the middle. This CDR3 has 12 amino acids. Germline values: CDR1 MNHEY, CDR2 SVGAGI. CDR3 residues: CASSRRGETQYF. The CDR3 DNA reads as TGTGCCAGCAGTCGACGGGGAGAGACCCAGTACTTC.

The chain recombines TRBV5-1 with TRBJ1-2, with 12 bases lining up with TRBD1. V shed 3 bases, J shed 4 bases, and the junction held 4 bases outside the gene matches. The CDR3 spans 15 residues. Germline CDR1 and CDR2: SGHRS and YFSETQ. The CDR3 loop reads CASSWGTGGFYGYTF. DNA for the CDR3: TGCGCCAGCAGCTGGGGGACAGGGGGCTTCTATGGCTACACCTTC.

The DNA for the CDR3 is TGTGCCTGGAGATTGCTAGGTGAGGATGGCTACACCTTC. Translating gives CAWRLLGEDGYTF. The chain joins TRBV30 to TRBJ1-2; D gene ambiguous. The CDR3 spans 13 residues. Germline values: CDR1 GTSNPN, CDR2 SVGIG (reference sequence). The V and J ends lost 3 bases and 6 bases respectively, with 14 bases between them.

This sequence joins TRBV5-4 and TRBJ1-1; D gene uncertain. Germline CDR1 and CDR2: SGHNT and YYREEE (reference sequence). The CDR3 runs to 14 residues. V was clipped by 0 bases and J by 6 bases, with 12 bases between them. The CDR3 coding sequence is TGTGCCAGCAGCTTGGCCGGGGTGTGGGCTGAAGCTTTCTTT. Protein: CASSLAGVWAEAFF.

V usage is TRBV29-1 and J usage is TRBJ2-1; no definite D call. The CDR3 is made up of 16 amino acids. The V and J ends lost 7 bases and 6 bases respectively, with 25 bases between them. CDR1 is SQVTM, CDR2 ANQGSEA, per germline. CDR3 amino acids: CSGVSPSGLSLNEQFF. The CDR3 region has the DNA TGCAGCGGTGTATCACCTTCAGGTTTGAGTCTCAATGAGCAGTTCTTC.

The chain uses TRBV7-9 and TRBJ2-6; D might be TRBD2 (7 bases). The germline V gene has CDR1 SEHNR and CDR2 FQNEAQ (reference sequence). The CDR3 consists of 17 residues. V was pared by 11 bases and J by 3 bases, with 23 bases between. CDR3 coding DNA: TGTGCCGGAGGCGGGGGAGACAGGTTTAGTGGGGCCAACGTCCTGACTTTC. Protein: CAGGGGDRFSGANVLTF. The whole variable domain, filled in from reference TRBV7-9 and TRBJ2-6, reads DTGVSQNPRHKITKRGQNVTFRCDPISEHNRLYWYRQTLGQGPEFLTYFQNEAQLEKSRLLSDRFSAERPKGSFSTLEIQRTEQGDSAMYLCAGGGGDRFSGANVLTFGAGSRLTVL.

The chain is built from TRBV11-2 and TRBJ1-2; D gene unclear. This CDR3 is 18 amino acids long. Trimming pared 5 bases from V and 4 bases from J, leaving 26 bases between. The germline V gene encodes CDR1 SGHAT and CDR2 FQNNGV. This chain's CDR3 is CASSLILSGRPGSYGYTF. CDR3 in DNA: TGTGCCAGCAGCCTCATTCTCTCGGGAAGACCGGGATCCTATGGCTACACCTTC.

The V call is TRBV27, the J call TRBJ2-5; TRBD1 might be the D (6 bases). V gave up 2 bases and J gave up 4 bases, with 11 bases separating them. The CDR3 sequence is 14 residues long. From germline, CDR1 is MNHEY and CDR2 SMNVEV (reference sequence). The CDR3 protein is CASSLGQRGETQYF. CDR3 bases: TGTGCCAGCAGTTTAGGACAGAGAGGAGAGACCCAGTACTTC.

The chain employs TRBV11-2 and TRBJ2-1; D remains ambiguous. Trimming took off 3 bases at V and 7 bases at J, with 10 bases between the two ends. From germline, CDR1 is SGHAT and CDR2 FQNNGV. The CDR3 loop spans 13 amino acids. The CDR3 region is CASSLGRWNEQFF. CDR3 sequence (DNA): TGTGCCAGCAGCTTGGGCCGTTGGAATGAGCAGTTCTTC.

V and J are TRBV13 and TRBJ2-7, with D possibly TRBD2 on 6 matching bases. The CDR3 has 15 residues. The V gene's germline CDR1 is PRHDT and CDR2 FYEKMQ (reference sequence). The V end lost 3 bases, the J end lost 1 base, and 13 bases lay between the germline ends. CDR3 loop: CASSFGTHASYEQYF. In nucleotides, the CDR3 is TGTGCCAGCAGCTTCGGGACTCACGCTTCCTACGAGCAGTACTTC.

The chain couples TRBV19 to TRBJ1-2; TRBD1 is a possible D gene (6 bases). Germline V gene data show CDR1 as LNHDA and CDR2 as SQIVND (reference sequence). The CDR3 sequence is 19 residues long. V lost 1 base and J lost 0, with 21 bases in between. The CDR3 DNA sequence: TGTGCCAGTAGTATAGCGGGGCCAGGGACACCACCAACTAACTATGGCTACACCTTC. It yields the protein CASSIAGPGTPPTNYGYTF.